The 20 T cell receptor beta chains given below trace back to one sample, sequenced in a study of post-analysis software for immune sequencing data. Study-wide findings and caveats: Patients had higher frequencies than controls of roughly five TRBV segments, including TRBV5-6, TRBV5-1 and TRBV20-1.

Every TCR beta cDNA library bore unique molecular identifiers. TCRdb recomputed calls from the PCR reads with MiXCR, one row per CDR3 protein. Here the sample spans around 440,000 distinct CDR3 sequences, nearly 45% being singletons. Their antigens remain unidentified. The sequenced sample was blood. These receptors all come from a girl aged 10-17 years with multiple sclerosis.

The chain joins TRBV29-1 to TRBJ2-7, with D tentatively TRBD2 (5 bases). Germline V CDR1 and CDR2: SQVTM, ANQGSEA. The V and J ends lost 5 bases and 10 bases respectively, with 24 bases between them. The CDR3 is made up of 14 amino acids. The DNA for the CDR3 is TGCAGCGTTCGAGATCACCAAGACCTCAGCGGTCAGTACTTC. Amino acid sequence: CSVRDHQDLSGQYF.

The CDR3 here is CSAAPGLQETQYF. The CDR3 coding sequence is TGCAGTGCCGCCCCGGGACTCCAAGAGACCCAGTACTTC. The V call is TRBV20-1, the J call TRBJ2-5; D is possibly TRBD2 (6 bases). Trimming took 6 bases from V and 1 from J, leaving 12 bases between them. This CDR3 contains 13 residues. Germline CDR1 and CDR2: DFQATT and SNEGSKA (reference sequence).

The rearrangement links TRBV24-1 to TRBJ2-3, with D perhaps given as TRBD1 or TRBD2 (5 bases each). The CDR3 totals 11 residues. Trimming pared 5 bases from V and 6 bases from J, leaving 5 bases between. Germline V gene lookup returns CDR1 KGHDR and CDR2 SFDVKD. CDR3 in amino acids: CATSGDDTQYF. DNA for the CDR3: TGTGCCACCAGTGGGGACGATACGCAGTATTTT.

This clonotype was observed a few times. The chain recombines TRBV12-3 or TRBV12-4 with TRBJ2-4; 8 bases fit TRBD1. CDR3 length equals 14 residues. Unmatched junction bases numbered 8, after V lost 6 bases and J lost 7 bases. The CDR3 spells CASSRTGIKNIQYF. The CDR3 nucleotides read TGTGCCAGCAGCCGGACAGGGATCAAGAACATTCAGTACTTC.

This clonotype appeared a few times. This sequence joins TRBV10-3 and TRBJ2-5; a possible D gene is TRBD1 (6 bases). V lost 6 bases, J lost 5 bases, and 13 bases lay in between. The CDR3 sequence is 13 residues long. The V gene's germline CDR1 is ENHRY and CDR2 SYGVKD. CDR3 nucleotides: TGTGCCATCAGCCCTACAGGGTCGGAGACCCAGTACTTC. Amino acid sequence: CAISPTGSETQYF.

The chain carries TRBV20-1 and TRBJ2-3; D may be TRBD1 or TRBD2 (7 bases each). V dropped 6 bases and J dropped 8 bases, with 24 bases sitting between them. The CDR3 is 15 residues long. Germline V gene lookup returns CDR1 DFQATT and CDR2 SNEGSKA (reference sequence). The CDR3 DNA reads as TGCAGTGCCCTCCCGACAGGGAGGGAGTACGGTACGCAGTATTTT. This sequence encodes CSALPTGREYGTQYF.

The CDR3 coding sequence is TGTGCTAGTGGTCTCGGGACGTCGACCCAGTACTTC. This sequence encodes CASGLGTSTQYF. This chain connects TRBV12-5 to TRBJ2-7, with D perhaps assigned TRBD1 or TRBD2 (5 bases each). Gene TRBJ2-5 matches the end of the DNA better, so the J call may be wrong. This CDR3 comprises 12 residues. Germline V lookup: CDR1 LGHNT, CDR2 FRNRAP.

In this sample, this clonotype turned up once. Here the CDR3 reads CSANEAGGPGEQFF. CDR3 coding DNA: TGCAGTGCTAATGAAGCGGGAGGGCCTGGAGAGCAGTTCTTC. This chain connects TRBV20-1 to TRBJ2-1, with TRBD2 identical over 10 bases. This CDR3 has 14 amino acids. The V gene's germline CDR1 is DFQATT and CDR2 SNEGSKA (reference sequence). Unmatched junction bases numbered 10, after V lost 4 bases and J lost 10 bases.

The chain links TRBV28 to TRBJ2-1; D remains unclear. Germline CDR1 and CDR2: MDHEN and SYDVKM. There are 12 residues in the CDR3. V was clipped by 4 bases and J by 8 bases, with 9 bases between them. The CDR3 DNA follows: TGTGCCAGCAGTTCGTCCGTCTATGAGCAGTTCTTC. Translating it yields CASSSSVYEQFF.

The chain uses TRBV20-1 and TRBJ2-7; TRBD2 is a possible D gene (6 bases). V was trimmed by 4 bases and J by 4 bases, leaving 20 bases between them. CDR1 is DFQATT and CDR2 is SNEGSKA in the germline V gene (reference sequence). The CDR3 extends over 15 amino acids. CDR3 DNA: TGCAGTGCTACTAACCTAGCGAGGGGTACTTACGAGCAGTACTTC. Residues: CSATNLARGTYEQYF.

In this sample, this clonotype turned up a few times. The chain combines TRBV5-1 with TRBJ2-1; 7 nucleotides match TRBD2. CDR3 length: 13 residues. The germline CDR1 and CDR2 sequences are SGHRS and YFSETQ. V dropped 4 bases and J dropped 7; count of bases not matched to a gene: 5. CDR3 DNA: TGCGCCAGCAGCCGGCGGGAGAAGAATGAGCAGTTCTTC. Protein: CASSRREKNEQFF.

The chain is built from TRBV20-1 and TRBJ1-5; no clear D gene. CDR3 length: 13 amino acids. Germline V gene sequence: CDR1 DFQATT, CDR2 SNEGSKA (reference sequence). The germline V and J ends were trimmed by 4 bases and 2 bases, with 9 bases remaining between them. Here the CDR3 DNA reads TGCAGTGCTATCGGCGGGGGCAATCAGCCCCAGCATTTT. Protein sequence: CSAIGGGNQPQHF.

The chain couples TRBV6-6 to TRBJ2-1; TRBD2 matches at 8 bases. Germline assignment: CDR1 MNHNY and CDR2 SVGAGI (reference sequence). The CDR3 has 14 residues. The trim removed 10 bases at V and 4 bases at J, leaving 9 bases unmatched. CDR3 coding DNA: TGTGCCACATGGACGGGAGGGGGGTACAATGAGCAGTTCTTC. It is translated as CATWTGGGYNEQFF.

The chain combines TRBV10-3 with TRBJ1-4, with a tentative D call TRBD1 (6 bases). This CDR3 has 14 amino acids. V gave up 7 bases and J gave up 4 bases, with 13 bases separating them. CDR1 is ENHRY and CDR2 is SYGVKD in the germline V gene. CDR3 sequence: CAINSGQNNEKLFF. The DNA of the CDR3 is TGTGCCATCAACTCAGGACAGAATAATGAAAAACTGTTTTTT.

This sequence joins TRBV20-1 and TRBJ2-3; tentative D call: TRBD1 (6 bases). The V end lost 1 base, the J end lost 10 bases, and 15 bases lay between the germline ends. Germline V gene lookup returns CDR1 DFQATT and CDR2 SNEGSKA (reference sequence). This CDR3 is built from 13 residues. For the CDR3, the DNA is TGCAGTGCTAGAGGGGCCCAGGGGACGGCGCAGTATTTT. Amino acids: CSARGAQGTAQYF.

This clonotype was observed a few times. V usage is TRBV7-2 and J usage is TRBJ2-1; no clear D. Germline lookup yields CDR1 SGHTA and CDR2 FQGNSA. The CDR3 runs to 8 residues. The germline V and J ends were trimmed by 5 bases and 13 bases, with 3 bases remaining between them. CDR3 residues: CASSPQFF. CDR3 sequence (DNA): TGTGCCAGCAGCCCACAGTTCTTC. The variable domain in full, completed from reference TRBV7-2 and TRBJ2-1, reads GAGVSQSPSNKVTEKGKDVELRCDPISGHTALYWYRQSLGQGLEFLIYFQGNSAPDKSGLPSDRFSAERTGGSVSTLTIQRTQQEDSAVYLCASSPQFFGPGTRLTVL.

This chain uses TRBV28 with TRBJ2-5, with D perhaps TRBD1 (6 bases). V lost 6 bases and J 2 bases, leaving 13 bases between the germline ends. Germline V gene lookup returns CDR1 MDHEN and CDR2 SYDVKM. The CDR3 consists of 14 residues. This chain's CDR3 is CASSPGQFQETQYF. CDR3 sequence (DNA): TGTGCCAGCAGCCCTGGACAGTTTCAAGAGACCCAGTACTTC.

This clonotype was detected only once. The chain is built from TRBV7-2 and TRBJ1-4; D gene unclear. V dropped 1 base and J dropped 14 bases, with 11 bases sitting between them. The V gene's germline CDR1 is SGHTA and CDR2 FQGNSA. This CDR3 spans 12 amino acids. The CDR3 nucleotides are TGTGCCAGCAGCTTAGGACCTCAATTTCTGTTTTTT. Protein: CASSLGPQFLFF.

The chain links TRBV11-2 to TRBJ2-4; 7 bases line up with TRBD2. The CDR3 is made up of 15 amino acids. Trimming took 2 bases from V and 6 from J; bases not matched to a gene: 7. CDR1 SGHAT and CDR2 FQNNGV come from the germline V gene. Written as DNA, the CDR3 is TGTGCCAGCAGCTTACCCCGTAGCGGGCTAAACATTCAGTACTTC. As protein: CASSLPRSGLNIQYF.

This clonotype occurred a few times. The chain carries TRBV28 and TRBJ2-7, with 14 positions matching TRBD2. Looked up from germline, CDR1 is MDHEN and CDR2 is SYDVKM. V gave up 9 bases and J gave up 2 bases; unmatched junction bases: 6. This CDR3 region has 15 residues. The CDR3 sequence is CASRTSGRMAYEQYF. CDR3 in DNA: TGTGCCAGTAGGACTAGCGGGAGGATGGCCTACGAGCAGTACTTC.